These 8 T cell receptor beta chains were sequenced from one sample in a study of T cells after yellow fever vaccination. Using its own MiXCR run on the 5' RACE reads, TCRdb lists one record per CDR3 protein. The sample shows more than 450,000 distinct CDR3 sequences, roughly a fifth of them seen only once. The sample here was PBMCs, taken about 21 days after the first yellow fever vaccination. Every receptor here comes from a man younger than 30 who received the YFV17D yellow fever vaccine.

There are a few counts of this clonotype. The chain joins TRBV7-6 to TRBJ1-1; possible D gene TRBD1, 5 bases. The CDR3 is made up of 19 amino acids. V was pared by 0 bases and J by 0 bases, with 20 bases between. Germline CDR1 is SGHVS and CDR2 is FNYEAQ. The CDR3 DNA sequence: TGTGCCAGCAGCTTAGCCCCCGACAGAGTCCCTTTCATGAACACTGAAGCTTTCTTT. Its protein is CASSLAPDRVPFMNTEAFF.

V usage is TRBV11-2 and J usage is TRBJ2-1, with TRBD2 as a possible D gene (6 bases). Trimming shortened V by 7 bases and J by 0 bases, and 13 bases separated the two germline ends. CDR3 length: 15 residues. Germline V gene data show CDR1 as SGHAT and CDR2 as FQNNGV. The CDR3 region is CASTIFGSSYNEQFF. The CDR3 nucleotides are TGTGCCAGCACCATCTTCGGGAGCTCCTACAATGAGCAGTTCTTC.

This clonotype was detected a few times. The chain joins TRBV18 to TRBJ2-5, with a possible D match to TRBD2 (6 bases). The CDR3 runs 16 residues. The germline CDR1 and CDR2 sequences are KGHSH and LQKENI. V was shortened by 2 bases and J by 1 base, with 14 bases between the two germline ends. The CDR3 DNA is TGTGCCAGCTCACCAGTGAGGGGAGGAGGCCAAGAGACCCAGTACTTC. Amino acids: CASSPVRGGGQETQYF.

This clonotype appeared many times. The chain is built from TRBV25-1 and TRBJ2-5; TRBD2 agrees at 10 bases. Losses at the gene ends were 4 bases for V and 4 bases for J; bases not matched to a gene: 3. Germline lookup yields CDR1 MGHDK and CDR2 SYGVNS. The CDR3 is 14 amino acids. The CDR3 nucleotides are TGTGCCAGCAGTGGTACTAGCGGGGTAGAGACCCAGTACTTC. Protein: CASSGTSGVETQYF.

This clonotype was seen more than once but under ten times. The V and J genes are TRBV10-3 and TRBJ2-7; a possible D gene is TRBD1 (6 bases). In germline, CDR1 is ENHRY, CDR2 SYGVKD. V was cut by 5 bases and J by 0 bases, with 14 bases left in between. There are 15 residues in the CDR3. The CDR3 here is CAISRQGSDSYEQYF. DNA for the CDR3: TGTGCCATCAGTCGGCAGGGGTCCGACTCCTACGAGCAGTACTTC.

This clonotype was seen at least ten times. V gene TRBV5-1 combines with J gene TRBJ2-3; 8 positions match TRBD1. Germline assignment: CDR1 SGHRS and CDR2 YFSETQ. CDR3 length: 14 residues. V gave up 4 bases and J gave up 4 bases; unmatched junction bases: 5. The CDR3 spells CASSPGQGADTQYF. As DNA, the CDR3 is TGCGCCAGCAGCCCTGGACAGGGCGCAGATACGCAGTATTTT.

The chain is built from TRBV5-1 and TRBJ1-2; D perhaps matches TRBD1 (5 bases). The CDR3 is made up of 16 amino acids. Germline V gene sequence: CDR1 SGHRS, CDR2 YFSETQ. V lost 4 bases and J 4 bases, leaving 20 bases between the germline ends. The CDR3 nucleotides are TGCGCCAGCAGCCCGAGCGATGCTAAGGGGCTCTATGGCTACACCTTC. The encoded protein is CASSPSDAKGLYGYTF. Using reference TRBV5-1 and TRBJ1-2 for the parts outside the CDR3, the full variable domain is KAGVTQTPRYLIKTRGQQVTLSCSPISGHRSVSWYQQTPGQGLQFLFEYFSETQRNKGNFPGRFSGRQFSNSRSEMNVSTLELGDSALYLCASSPSDAKGLYGYTFGSGTRLTVV.

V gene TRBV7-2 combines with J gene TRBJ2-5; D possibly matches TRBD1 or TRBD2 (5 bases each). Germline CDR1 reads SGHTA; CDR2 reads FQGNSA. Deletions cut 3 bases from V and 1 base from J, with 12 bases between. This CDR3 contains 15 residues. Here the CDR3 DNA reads TGTGCCAGCAGCTTCCGGGACGGCAGCCAAGAGACCCAGTACTTC. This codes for CASSFRDGSQETQYF. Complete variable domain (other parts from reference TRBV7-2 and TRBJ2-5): GAGVSQSPSNKVTEKGKDVELRCDPISGHTALYWYRQSLGQGLEFLIYFQGNSAPDKSGLPSDRFSAERTGGSVSTLTIQRTQQEDSAVYLCASSFRDGSQETQYFGPGTRLLVL.